The next 3 T cell receptor beta chains were all read from a single sample in a study of monozygotic twins with inflammatory bowel disease. TCRdb re-called the 5' RACE reads, yielding one record per CDR3 amino acid sequence without DNA. This listing includes 330,000 or so distinct CDR3 sequences. The sequenced sample was blood. These receptors were taken from a human donor with ulcerative colitis or Crohn's disease, or a healthy co-twin of an affected twin (not recorded which).

The chain has TRBV5-6 and TRBJ2-7; the TRBD2 assignment by TCRdb is unverifiable without DNA. This CDR3 comprises 14 residues. CDR1 SGHDT and CDR2 YYEEEE come from the germline V gene. CDR3: CASSTSGISREQYF.

This chain joins TRBV30 and TRBJ1-5. The V gene's germline CDR1 is GTSNPN and CDR2 SVGIG (reference sequence). The CDR3 sequence is 13 residues long. This chain's CDR3 is CAWSYSTNQPQHF.

This chain joins TRBV20-1 and TRBJ1-6. The V gene's germline CDR1 is DFQATT and CDR2 SNEGSKA (reference sequence). CDR3 length equals 14 residues. CDR3 region: CSAPEGSYNSPLHF.